Listed below are T cell receptor beta chains from one sample, sequenced in a study of OX40 agonist ivuxolimab in advanced cancers. Sequenced by immunoSEQ multiplex PCR; TCRdb stores in-frame clones only, minus some. In the table there are 60,000 to 80,000 clones, approximately 78% of which are singletons. Sequenced material: CD4+ or CD8+ T cells sorted from blood, taken in a trial of the OX40 agonist ivuxolimab. The source of these receptors is an adult with an advanced solid tumor such as melanoma, head and neck, liver or kidney cancer. Each CDR3 is given with its conserved first and last residue. A D gene is named only where the DNA matches it firmly. A clone size is listed for some rows: how often the clone was seen (once, few, many), or a class if it is expanded.

>TRBV2|-|-|TRBJ2-7
CASSVKGVAYEQYF
TGTGCCAGCAGTGTCAAAGGGGTTGCCTACGAGCAGTACTTC
>TRBV15|-|-|TRBJ2-7
CATSSGGPYEQYF
TGTGCCACCAGCAGCGGGGGCCCCTACGAGCAGTACTTC
>TRBV7-2|-|-|TRBJ1-5
CASSLNSNQPQHF
TGTGCCAGCAGCTTAAATAGCAATCAGCCCCAGCATTTT
>TRBV10-3|-|-|TRBJ2-3
CAISESPGLDTQYF
TGTGCCATCAGTGAGTCTCCCGGGTTGGATACGCAGTATTTT
>TRBV15|-|-|TRBJ2-2
CATSRDHTGELFF
TGTGCCACCAGCAGAGATCACACCGGGGAGCTGTTTTTT
>TRBV18|TRBD1|-|TRBJ2-7
CASSPTPGGQGVEQYF
TGTGCCAGCTCACCCACCCCGGGGGGACAGGGGGTCGAGCAGTACTTC
>TRBV5-4|-|once|TRBJ1-5
CASSLEREPQHF
TGTGCCAGCAGCTTGGAAAGAGAGCCCCAGCATTTT
>TRBV11-3|TRBD2|-|TRBJ2-3
CASSLVLAGDTDTQYF
TGTGCCAGCAGCTTAGTACTAGCGGGGGACACAGATACGCAGTATTTT
>TRBV28|-|few|TRBJ1-6
CASRTEGGYNSPLHF
TGTGCCAGCAGGACTGAAGGGGGCTATAATTCACCCCTCCACTTT
>TRBV18|TRBD2|-|TRBJ2-5
CASSPGLAGLETQYF
TGTGCCAGCTCACCGGGACTAGCGGGATTAGAGACCCAGTACTTC
>TRBV5-1|-|-|TRBJ1-2
CASSPRGAQNYGYTF
TGCGCCAGCAGCCCGAGGGGGGCACAAAACTATGGCTACACCTTC
>TRBV29-1|-|once|TRBJ1-2
CSVEIAGMYYGYTF
TGCAGCGTTGAAATTGCAGGGATGTACTATGGCTACACCTTC
>TRBV7-7|TRBD2|once|TRBJ2-1
CASSQLAGAGSEQFF
TGTGCTAGCAGCCAGTTAGCGGGGGCGGGTAGTGAGCAGTTCTTC
>TRBV2|-|few|TRBJ1-2
CASSEEVGSGYTF
TGTGCCAGCAGTGAAGAAGTGGGTAGTGGCTACACCTTC
>TRBV7-2|-|-|TRBJ1-2
CASSPYREFTYGYTF
TGTGCCAGCAGCCCCTACAGGGAATTTACCTATGGCTACACCTTC
>TRBV6-5|TRBD2|-|TRBJ2-7
CAIPKREQLNEQYF
TGTGCCATTCCCAAGCGGGAGCAGCTAAACGAGCAGTACTTC
>TRBV19|TRBD1|-|TRBJ1-5
CASREFGAGGSNQPQHF
TGTGCCAGTAGGGAGTTTGGGGCAGGGGGTAGCAATCAGCCCCAGCATTTT
>TRBV28|TRBD1|-|TRBJ2-7
CASSLVVGTGEYF
TGTGCCAGCAGTTTAGTTGTTGGGACAGGAGAGTACTTC
>TRBV6-1|TRBD1|once|TRBJ1-6
CASSDLGQQSPLHF
TGTGCCAGCAGTGACCTGGGACAGCAATCACCCCTCCACTTT
>TRBV11-3|TRBD2|once|TRBJ2-1
CASSPPSGALNEQFF
TGTGCCAGCAGCCCGCCCAGCGGGGCCCTAAATGAGCAGTTCTTC
>TRBV11-3|-|few|TRBJ2-3
CASLKADTQYF
TGTGCCAGCTTAAAGGCGGATACGCAGTATTTT
>TRBV7-8|-|-|TRBJ2-7
CASSPHQGPSYEQYF
TGTGCCAGCAGCCCTCACCAGGGGCCATCCTACGAGCAGTACTTC
>TRBV6-4|TRBD1|-|TRBJ2-3
CASSDGTGTGTDTQYF
TGTGCCAGCAGTGACGGGACAGGGACGGGCACAGATACGCAGTATTTT
>TRBV10-3|-|-|TRBJ1-1
CATFGQSEAFF
TGTGCCACCTTTGGACAATCTGAAGCTTTCTTT
>TRBV7-2|-|-|TRBJ2-6
CASSLGAANSGANVLTF
TGTGCCAGCAGCTTAGGGGCGGCCAACTCTGGGGCCAACGTCCTGACTTTC
>TRBV18|-|-|TRBJ1-6
CASSPRDSTGVGSPLHF
TGTGCCAGCTCACCCCGAGATTCTACGGGGGTAGGATCACCCCTCCACTTT
>TRBV4-2|TRBD2|many|TRBJ2-5
CASSQAGGDQETQYF
TGTGCCAGCAGCCAAGCGGGAGGGGACCAAGAGACCCAGTACTTC
>TRBV21-1|-|-|TRBJ1-1
CASSRPDEAFF
TGTGCCAGCAGCCGCCCGGATGAAGCTTTCTTT
>TRBV7-3|-|-|TRBJ1-3
CASSPGAGPSGNTIYF
TGTGCCAGCAGCCCGGGCGCGGGACCTTCTGGAAACACCATATATTTT
>TRBV6-6|-|-|TRBJ2-7
CASSYGGERYEQYF
TGTGCCAGCAGTTACGGTGGGGAGAGATACGAGCAGTACTTC
>TRBV27|TRBD1|few|TRBJ1-2
CASSPQDRVYGYTF
TGTGCCAGCAGTCCACAGGACAGGGTATATGGCTACACCTTC
>TRBV19|-|-|TRBJ1-1
CASSNQGGWTEAFF
TGTGCCAGTAGTAACCAGGGTGGGTGGACTGAAGCTTTCTTT
>TRBV5-1|-|-|TRBJ1-4
CASSPELNEKLFF
TGCGCCAGCAGCCCCGAACTAAATGAAAAACTGTTTTTT
>TRBV9|-|-|TRBJ2-3
CASSLRTSDTQYF
TGTGCCAGCAGCCTCCGGACCTCAGATACGCAGTATTTT
>TRBV9|TRBD1|-|TRBJ2-5
CASSPGQGRQETQYF
TGTGCCAGCAGCCCAGGACAGGGTCGACAAGAGACCCAGTACTTC
>TRBV5-5|-|-|TRBJ2-7
CASSFRQAAYEQYF
TGTGCCAGCAGCTTCCGTCAGGCCGCCTACGAGCAGTACTTC
>TRBV21-1|-|-|TRBJ2-3
CASEVDRGGTDTQYF
TGTGCCAGCGAAGTAGATCGGGGGGGCACAGATACGCAGTATTTT
>TRBV19|-|-|TRBJ1-5
CASSGGDSWANQPQHF
TGTGCCAGTAGTGGGGGGGACTCCTGGGCAAATCAGCCCCAGCATTTT
>TRBV6-1|-|-|TRBJ2-2
CASLDLNTGELFF
TGTGCCAGCCTGGACCTTAACACCGGGGAGCTGTTTTTT
>TRBV7-9|-|few|TRBJ1-2
CASRTSTANYGYTF
TGTGCCAGCAGGACCTCTACAGCTAACTATGGCTACACCTTC
>TRBV7-2|TRBD1|few|TRBJ1-5
CASSLGQVGQPQHF
TGTGCCAGCAGCCTTGGACAGGTCGGGCAGCCCCAGCATTTT
>TRBV6-1|-|-|TRBJ1-1
CASSLRGGDPRAFF
TGTGCCAGCAGTCTACGGGGGGGGGATCCTCGGGCTTTCTTT
>TRBV7-2|-|-|TRBJ2-3
CASSLYTDTQYF
TGTGCCAGCAGCCTTTACACAGATACGCAGTATTTT
>TRBV19|TRBD1|-|TRBJ2-6
CASTGTGGSSGANVLTF
TGTGCCAGTACCGGGACAGGGGGGAGCTCTGGGGCCAACGTCCTGACTTTC
>TRBV30|-|-|TRBJ2-1
CAGSTGINEQFF
TGTGCCGGATCAACTGGAATCAATGAGCAGTTCTTC
>TRBV7-3|TRBD1|-|TRBJ2-1
CASSLGGTGPSYEQFF
TGTGCCAGCAGTTTAGGGGGGACAGGGCCCTCTTATGAGCAGTTCTTC
>TRBV7-8|TRBD2|-|TRBJ2-3
CASSQMGGDTQYF
TGTGCCAGCAGCCAAATGGGGGGGGATACGCAGTATTTT
>TRBV5-1|-|-|TRBJ1-2
CASSLVGQLSGYTF
TGCGCCAGCAGCTTGGTCGGACAGTTAAGTGGCTACACCTTC
>TRBV5-4|-|-|TRBJ1-1
CASSLMMDIGEAFF
TGTGCCAGCAGCTTGATGATGGACATTGGTGAAGCTTTCTTT
>TRBV6-5|-|-|TRBJ2-7
CASRPGTLNEQYF
TGTGCCAGCAGGCCCGGGACTCTCAACGAGCAGTACTTC
>TRBV7-9|-|-|TRBJ2-7
CASSPQAVYEQYF
TGTGCCAGCAGCCCCCAAGCCGTGTACGAGCAGTACTTC
>TRBV30|-|-|TRBJ2-3
CAWSSAFAGSTDTQYF
TGTGCCTGGAGTTCCGCCTTCGCGGGATCGACAGATACGCAGTATTTT